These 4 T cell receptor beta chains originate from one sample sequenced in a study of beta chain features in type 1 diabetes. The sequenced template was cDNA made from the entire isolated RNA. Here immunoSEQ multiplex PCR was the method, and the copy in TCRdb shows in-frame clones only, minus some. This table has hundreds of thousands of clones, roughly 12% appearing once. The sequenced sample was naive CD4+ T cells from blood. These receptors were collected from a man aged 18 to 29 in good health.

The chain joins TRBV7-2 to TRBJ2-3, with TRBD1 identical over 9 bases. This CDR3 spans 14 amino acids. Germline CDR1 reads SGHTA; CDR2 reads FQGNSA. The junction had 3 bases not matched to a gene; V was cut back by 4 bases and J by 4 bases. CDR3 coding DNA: TGTGCCAGCAGCTACGGGACAGGGCCAGATACGCAGTATTTT. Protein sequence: CASSYGTGPDTQYF.

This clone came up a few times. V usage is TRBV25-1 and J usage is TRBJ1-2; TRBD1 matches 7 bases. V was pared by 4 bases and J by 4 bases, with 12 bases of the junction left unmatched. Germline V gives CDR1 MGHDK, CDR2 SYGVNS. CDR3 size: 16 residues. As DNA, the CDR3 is TGTGCCAGCAGTGTAGGTCCGACAGGGCCCGGCTATGGCTACACCTTC. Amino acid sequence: CASSVGPTGPGYGYTF.

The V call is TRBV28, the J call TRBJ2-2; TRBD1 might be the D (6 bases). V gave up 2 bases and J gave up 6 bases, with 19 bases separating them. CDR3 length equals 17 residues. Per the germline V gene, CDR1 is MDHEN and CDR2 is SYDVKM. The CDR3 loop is CASSLELVTGSAGELFF. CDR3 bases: TGTGCCAGCAGTTTAGAGCTTGTCACAGGGTCGGCCGGGGAGCTGTTTTTT. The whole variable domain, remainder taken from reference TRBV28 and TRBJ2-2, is DVKVTQSSRYLVKRTGEKVFLECVQDMDHENMFWYRQDPGLGLRLIYFSYDVKMKEKGDIPEGYSVSREKKERFSLILESASTNQTSMYLCASSLELVTGSAGELFFGEGSRLTVL.

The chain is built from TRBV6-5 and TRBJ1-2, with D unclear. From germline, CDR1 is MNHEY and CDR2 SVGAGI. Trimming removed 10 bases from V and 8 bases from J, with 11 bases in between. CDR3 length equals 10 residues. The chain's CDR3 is CATIGIGYTF. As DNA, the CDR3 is TGTGCCACCATTGGCATCGGCTACACCTTC.